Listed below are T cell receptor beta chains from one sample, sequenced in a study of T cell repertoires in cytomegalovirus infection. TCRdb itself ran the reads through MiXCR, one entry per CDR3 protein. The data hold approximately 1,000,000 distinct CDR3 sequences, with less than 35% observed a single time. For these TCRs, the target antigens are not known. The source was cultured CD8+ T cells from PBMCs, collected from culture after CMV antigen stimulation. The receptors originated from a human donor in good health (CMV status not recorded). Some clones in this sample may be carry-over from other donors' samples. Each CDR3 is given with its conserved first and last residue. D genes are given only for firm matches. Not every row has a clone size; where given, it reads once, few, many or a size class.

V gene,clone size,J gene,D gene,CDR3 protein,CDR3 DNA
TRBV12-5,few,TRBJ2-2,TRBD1,CASGFTTGGTTGELFF,TGTGCTAGTGGTTTCACGACAGGGGGAACCACCGGGGAGCTGTTTTTT
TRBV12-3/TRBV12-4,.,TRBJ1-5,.,CASSPAYQPQHF,TGTGCCAGCAGTCCCGCGTATCAGCCCCAGCATTTT
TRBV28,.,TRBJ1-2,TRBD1,CASSSDRGGFGYTF,TGTGCCAGCAGTTCGGACAGGGGTGGATTTGGCTACACCTTC
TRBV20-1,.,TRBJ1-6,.,CSARDRGRSPLHF,TGCAGTGCTAGAGATCGGGGCCGCTCACCCCTCCACTTT
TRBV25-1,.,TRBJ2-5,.,CASSEVQTQYF,TGTGCCAGCAGTGAAGTCCAGACCCAGTACTTC
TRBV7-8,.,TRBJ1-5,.,CASSVPGLGDQPQHF,TGTGCCAGCAGCGTCCCAGGTTTGGGAGATCAGCCCCAGCATTTT
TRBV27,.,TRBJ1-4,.,CASGGNEKLFF,TGTGCCAGCGGGGGTAATGAAAAACTGTTTTTT
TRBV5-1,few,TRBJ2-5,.,CASRETGGRETQYF,TGCGCCAGCAGGGAGACCGGGGGCCGGGAGACCCAGTACTTC
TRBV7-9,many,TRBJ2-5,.,CASSSLAETQYF,TGTGCCAGCAGCTCATTAGCGGAGACCCAGTACTTC
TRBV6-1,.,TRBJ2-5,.,CASRSQLSHEGETQYF,TGTGCCAGCAGATCTCAACTAAGTCATGAGGGGGAGACCCAGTACTTC
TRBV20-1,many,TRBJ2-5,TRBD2,CSARPLAGRGETQYF,TGCAGTGCTAGACCTTTAGCGGGGCGGGGAGAGACCCAGTACTTC